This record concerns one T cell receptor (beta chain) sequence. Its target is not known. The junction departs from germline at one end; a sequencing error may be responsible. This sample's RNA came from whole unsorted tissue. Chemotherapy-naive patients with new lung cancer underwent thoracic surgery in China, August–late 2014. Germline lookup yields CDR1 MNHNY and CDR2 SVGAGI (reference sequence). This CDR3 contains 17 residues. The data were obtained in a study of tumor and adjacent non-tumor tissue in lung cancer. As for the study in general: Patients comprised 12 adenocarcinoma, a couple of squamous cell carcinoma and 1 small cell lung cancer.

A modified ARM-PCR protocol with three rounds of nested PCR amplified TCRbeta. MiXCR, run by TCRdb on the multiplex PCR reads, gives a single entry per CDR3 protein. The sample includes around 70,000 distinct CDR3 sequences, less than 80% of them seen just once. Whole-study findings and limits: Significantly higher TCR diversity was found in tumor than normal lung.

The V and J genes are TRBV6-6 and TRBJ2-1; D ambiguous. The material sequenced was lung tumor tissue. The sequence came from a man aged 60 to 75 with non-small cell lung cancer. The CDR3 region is CASTTPSDRRNYYEQFF. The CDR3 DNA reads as TGTGCCAGCACTACTCCATCTGATAGGAGAAACTACTATGAGCAGTTCTTC.